One and the same sample provided the 26 T cell receptor beta chains below, sequenced in a study of blood T cell repertoires in COVID-19. Sequencing used immunoSEQ multiplex PCR; TCRdb keeps in-frame clones, though not all of them. The sample includes 100,000 to 150,000 clones, around 83% of them seen just once. Sequencing was performed on peripheral blood. Every receptor here comes from a woman between 50 and 59 years old with acute or convalescent COVID-19.

In nucleotides, the CDR3 is TGTGCCAGCATCGGGACAGCGAACACCGGGGAGCTGTTTTTT. Its protein is CASIGTANTGELFF. J is TRBJ2-2 and V is TRBV2, with TRBD1 identical over 7 bases. The V gene's germline CDR1 is SNHLY and CDR2 FYNNEI. J was trimmed by 0 bases and V by 7 bases; bases with no gene match: 2. The CDR3 has 14 residues.

This chain connects TRBV5-6 to TRBJ1-6, with 9 bases aligning to TRBD1. The length of the CDR3 is 15 residues. Germline lookup yields CDR1 SGHDT and CDR2 YYEEEE. Losses at the gene ends were 4 bases for V and 10 bases for J; bases not matched to a gene: 9. CDR3 sequence reads: CASSRPGQGESPLHF. As DNA, the CDR3 is TGTGCCAGCAGCCGACCGGGACAGGGTGAATCACCCCTCCACTTT.

The chain carries TRBV29-1 and TRBJ2-3; possible D gene TRBD1, 5 bases. V was cut by 2 bases and J by 3 bases, with 6 bases left in between. The germline CDR1 and CDR2 sequences are SQVTM and ANQGSEA. The CDR3 sequence is 12 residues long. In DNA form, the CDR3 reads TGCAGCGTTGAAAAGGGGACAGATACGCAGTATTTT. This translates into CSVEKGTDTQYF.

The CDR3 DNA reads TGCGCCAGCAGCTTGATCAGGACTAGCAATGAGCAGTTCTTC. Encoded protein: CASSLIRTSNEQFF. This chain uses TRBV5-1 with TRBJ2-1; TRBD2 agrees at 7 bases. The V and J ends lost 1 base and 6 bases, in that order; junction bases with no gene match: 4. Germline V gives CDR1 SGHRS, CDR2 YFSETQ. The CDR3 is made up of 14 amino acids. Combining the CDR3 with reference TRBV5-1 and TRBJ2-1 gives the whole variable domain KAGVTQTPRYLIKTRGQQVTLSCSPISGHRSVSWYQQTPGQGLQFLFEYFSETQRNKGNFPGRFSGRQFSNSRSEMNVSTLELGDSALYLCASSLIRTSNEQFFGPGTRLTVL.

The CDR3 DNA follows: TGTGCCAGCAAACAGGGGGGGGTCCCAGGTGAAGCTTTCTTT. Translating it yields CASKQGGVPGEAFF. The chain has TRBV6-5 and TRBJ1-1; 8 bases are shared with TRBD1. Per germline, CDR1 MNHEY and CDR2 SVGAGI. This CDR3 spans 14 amino acids. The J segment lost 7 bases and the V segment lost 7 bases, leaving 11 bases of the junction unmatched.

This clone was seen more than once but under ten times. CDR3 sequence: CASSYTGQLNTEAFF. DNA for the CDR3: TGTGCCAGCAGTTACACAGGGCAGCTGAACACTGAAGCTTTCTTT. The gene calls are TRBV6-5 and TRBJ1-1; tentatively, D is TRBD1 (6 bases). Trimming removed 2 bases at V and 0 bases at J, with 10 bases between. Germline V gene sequence: CDR1 MNHEY, CDR2 SVGAGI. The CDR3 has 15 residues.

This clone was picked up a small number of times. J is TRBJ1-2 and V is TRBV5-4; 7 positions match TRBD1. V dropped 0 bases and J dropped 4; count of bases not matched to a gene: 3. Germline V gene lookup returns CDR1 SGHNT and CDR2 YYREEE (reference sequence). The CDR3 loop spans 14 amino acids. The CDR3, as DNA: TGTGCCAGCAGCTTGGGACAGGGTCGCTATGGCTACACCTTC. Residues: CASSLGQGRYGYTF.

In this sample, this clone turned up a few times. The rearrangement joins TRBV3-1 (or the pseudogene TRBV3-2) to TRBJ2-1; TRBD2 agrees at 7 bases. The CDR3 has 12 residues. J lost 9 bases, V lost 5 bases, and 4 bases had no gene match. Germline CDR1 LGHDT, CDR2 YNNKEL (reference sequence). The CDR3 DNA reads TGTGCCAGCAGCGGGGGGGGAGGTGAGCAGTTCTTC. Its translation is CASSGGGGEQFF.

Here the CDR3 DNA reads TGTGCCAGCAGTTTGGGCCAAGACACTGAAGCTTTCTTT. Its protein is CASSLGQDTEAFF. The gene calls are TRBV6-4 and TRBJ1-1; D gene ambiguous. Germline V gives CDR1 MRHNA, CDR2 SNTAGT. The CDR3 loop spans 13 amino acids. Trimming pared 5 bases from V and 3 bases from J, leaving 10 bases between.

This clone came up a few times. CDR3 sequence (DNA): TGTGCCAGCTCACCAAATGGAGTTTACACTGAAGCTTTCTTT. It translates to CASSPNGVYTEAFF. The gene calls are TRBV18 and TRBJ1-1, with D unresolved. From germline, CDR1 is KGHSH and CDR2 LQKENI. V shed 2 bases and J shed 3 bases, with 10 bases lying between them. The CDR3 is 14 amino acids.

This clone turned up a few times. The V and J genes are TRBV7-2 and TRBJ1-5; TRBD1 matches at 7 bases. The trim removed 3 bases at V and 1 base at J, leaving 6 bases unmatched. This CDR3 comprises 16 residues. The V gene's germline CDR1 is SGHTA and CDR2 FQGNSA. In DNA form, the CDR3 reads TGTGCCAGCAGCTTCCCGGGACAGATGAGCAATCAGCCCCAGCATTTT. Translated, it gives CASSFPGQMSNQPQHF.

The chain has TRBV6-6 and TRBJ1-2; D possibly corresponds to TRBD1 (5 bases). CDR1 MNHNY and CDR2 SVGAGI come from the germline V gene (reference sequence). CDR3 length: 13 amino acids. Trimming shortened V by 4 bases and J by 4 bases, and 10 bases separated the two germline ends. CDR3 residues: CASSLGETYGYTF. In DNA, the CDR3 is TGTGCCAGCAGTTTAGGGGAAACCTATGGCTACACCTTC.

CDR3 region: CSVRQHLKNTEAFF. CDR3 DNA: TGCAGCGTTAGACAGCACTTGAAAAACACTGAAGCTTTCTTT. The chain carries TRBV29-1 and TRBJ1-1, with D possibly being TRBD1 (5 bases). Between the trimmed V and J ends, which lost 5 bases and 2 bases, there was a span of 15 bases. Germline V gene data show CDR1 as SQVTM and CDR2 as ANQGSEA. CDR3 length: 14 amino acids.

The chain links TRBV30 to TRBJ2-1; TRBD1 aligns across 11 bases. This CDR3 comprises 16 residues. V lost 2 bases, J lost 4 bases, and 7 bases stayed unmatched. Per the germline V gene, CDR1 is GTSNPN and CDR2 is SVGIG (reference sequence). CDR3 sequence (DNA): TGTGCCTGGAGTTCCTCCGGGACAGGGGGATACAATGAGCAGTTCTTC. It encodes CAWSSSGTGGYNEQFF.

The CDR3 here is CSASLTGTTDTQYF. DNA for the CDR3: TGCAGTGCTAGTTTGACAGGGACCACAGATACGCAGTATTTT. The rearrangement uses TRBV20-1 and TRBJ2-3; TRBD1 matches 7 bases. Germline CDR1 is DFQATT and CDR2 is SNEGSKA (reference sequence). With 3 bases clipped from V and 2 bases from J, the junction kept 5 bases outside the gene matches. CDR3 length: 14 residues.

The rearrangement joins TRBV11-2 to TRBJ1-6; D is undetermined. Germline V CDR1 and CDR2: SGHAT, FQNNGV. Trimming stripped 2 bases from V and 8 bases from J, with 10 bases between. The CDR3 contains 14 residues. CDR3: CASSLLVAHSPLHF. CDR3 DNA sequence: TGTGCCAGCAGCTTACTAGTGGCTCATTCACCCCTCCACTTT.

V is TRBV18 and J is TRBJ1-1, with D tentatively TRBD1 (6 bases). This CDR3 is built from 13 residues. In germline, CDR1 is KGHSH, CDR2 LQKENI. V was pared by 5 bases and J by 1 base, with 8 bases between. CDR3: CASSGQSNTEAFF. The CDR3 nucleotides are TGTGCCAGCTCAGGACAGTCGAACACTGAAGCTTTCTTT.

This clone was seen a few times. Other DNA sequences in this specimen translate into the identical CDR3. V is TRBV5-1 and J is TRBJ2-3, with D maybe TRBD1 (5 bases). CDR1 is SGHRS and CDR2 is YFSETQ in the germline V gene. Trimming left V 0 bases short and J 2 bases short, with 7 bases between. The CDR3 extends over 14 amino acids. In DNA, the CDR3 is TGCGCCAGCAGCTTGGCAGGGTACACAGATACGCAGTATTTT. Protein sequence: CASSLAGYTDTQYF.

The V and J genes are TRBV4-1 and TRBJ1-5; TRBD1 matches 8 bases. V shed 2 bases, J shed 4 bases, and the junction held 4 bases outside the gene matches. Germline-derived CDR1 and CDR2 are MGHRA and YSYEKL. The CDR3 extends over 15 amino acids. CDR3 sequence: CASSQQGADNQPQHF. Here the CDR3 DNA reads TGCGCCAGCAGCCAACAGGGGGCCGATAATCAGCCCCAGCATTTT.

As regards this clone: One end of the junction varies from germline; a read error may be responsible. V usage is TRBV3-1 (or the pseudogene TRBV3-2) and J usage is TRBJ1-2; a weak D match, TRBD1 (6 bases). In germline, CDR1 is LGHDT, CDR2 YNNKEL (reference sequence). This CDR3 is 12 amino acids long. The CDR3 DNA sequence: TGTGCCAGCTCCGGCAGGGGCTATATAATCTGCTTC. Translation gives CASSGRGYIICF.

The rearrangement joins TRBV30 to TRBJ1-2, with 10 bases that match TRBD1. Unmatched junction bases numbered 7, after V lost 2 bases and J lost 10 bases. Germline lookup yields CDR1 GTSNPN and CDR2 SVGIG (reference sequence). The CDR3 totals 13 residues. CDR3 sequence (DNA): TGTGCCTGGAGTCCCGGGGACAGGGGAGACTACACCTTC. This translates into CAWSPGDRGDYTF.

The rearrangement uses TRBV5-1 and TRBJ1-2; D is ambiguous. Trimming cost V 4 bases and J 4 bases, with 14 bases left between them. This CDR3 is 14 amino acids long. Per germline, CDR1 SGHRS and CDR2 YFSETQ. The CDR3 region has the DNA TGCGCCAGCAGCGTAGAACCGAGTGGCTATGGCTACACCTTC. It codes for CASSVEPSGYGYTF. Combining the CDR3 with reference TRBV5-1 and TRBJ1-2 gives the whole variable domain KAGVTQTPRYLIKTRGQQVTLSCSPISGHRSVSWYQQTPGQGLQFLFEYFSETQRNKGNFPGRFSGRQFSNSRSEMNVSTLELGDSALYLCASSVEPSGYGYTFGSGTRLTVV.

This clone was picked up one time. The chain uses TRBV5-1 and TRBJ1-4; no clear D gene. Germline CDR1 and CDR2: SGHRS and YFSETQ. The CDR3 length is 15 residues. V lost 1 base and J 7 bases, leaving 14 bases between the germline ends. Written as DNA, the CDR3 is TGCGCCAGCAGCTTGACACCCTTCGGAGGTGAAAAACTGTTTTTT. It is translated as CASSLTPFGGEKLFF.

The gene calls are TRBV30 and TRBJ1-5; 9 positions match TRBD1. This CDR3 contains 14 residues. CDR1 GTSNPN and CDR2 SVGIG come from the germline V gene (reference sequence). The V segment lost 3 bases and the J segment 4 bases; nucleotides outside the gene matches: 4. The DNA of the CDR3 is TGTGCCTGGAGGGCTGGGACAGGGAATCAGCCCCAGCATTTT. This gives the protein CAWRAGTGNQPQHF. Based on the CDR3 plus reference TRBV30 and TRBJ1-5, the full variable domain is SQTIHQWPATLVQPVGSPLSLECTVEGTSNPNLYWYRQAAGRGLQLLFYSVGIGQISSEVPQNLSASRPQDRQFILSSKKLLLSDSGFYLCAWRAGTGNQPQHFGDGTRLSIL.

The gene calls are TRBV27 and TRBJ1-5; no clear D. The V end was cut by 6 bases, the J end by 4 bases, with 16 bases between. Germline values: CDR1 MNHEY, CDR2 SMNVEV (reference sequence). This CDR3 region has 15 residues. This CDR3 reads CASSPGPLRNQPQHF. The CDR3 nucleotides read TGTGCCAGCAGCCCCGGTCCACTTCGGAATCAGCCCCAGCATTTT.

The V gene is TRBV9, the J gene TRBJ1-3; D is possibly TRBD1 (6 bases). V lost 7 bases, J lost 3 bases, and 17 bases lay in between. The CDR3 has 15 residues. Germline V gives CDR1 SGDLS, CDR2 YYNGEE. The DNA for the CDR3 is TGTGCCAGCCAGGGCAGGGGTTCCCTTGGAAACACCATATATTTT. Its translation: CASQGRGSLGNTIYF.